The entry below gives a single T cell receptor (beta chain) sequence along with its context. Its antigen is undetermined. The protocol was immunoSEQ multiplex PCR, while the TCRdb copy is restricted to in-frame clones and leaves out a portion. The repertoire holds 150,000 to 180,000 clones, with 88% as singletons. Between the trimmed V and J ends, which lost 2 bases and 3 bases, there was a span of 14 bases. From germline, CDR1 is MDHEN and CDR2 SYDVKM. This CDR3 has 15 amino acids. The data were taken from a study of T cell responses to AZD1222 COVID-19 vaccine. Study summary: It was second doses at about 4 or about 12 weeks that were pooled.

The study, taken as a whole, reports: Spike was spanned by vaccine-associated CD4 TCRs, with dominance at 160-218 and 743-854. Donors skewed white British and female; clonal diversity was possibly underestimated.

The sequences come from peripheral blood, collected on day 0 of AZD1222 vaccination. The chain has TRBV28 and TRBJ2-7; D may be TRBD2 (7 bases). The source is an adult in good health. The CDR3 DNA sequence: TGTGCCAGCAGTTTAGGGGGGGCGCAGGACTACGAGCAGTACTTC. It translates to CASSLGGAQDYEQYF.